Following are 23 T cell receptor beta chains from one sample sequenced in a study of blood T cells in healthy people across ages. Next came a second PCR, run for about 7 to 12 cycles, which used a sample-barcoded 5' primer along with a J-beta primer mix. TCRdb re-called the 5' RACE reads through MiXCR, storing one row per CDR3 protein. The sample consists of more than 550,000 distinct CDR3 sequences, about 24% of them appearing once. Sequenced sample: blood. Receptor source: a man between 65 and 85 years old in good health.

The rearrangement uses TRBV12-3 or TRBV12-4 and TRBJ2-3; D possibly corresponds to TRBD1 (5 bases). The CDR3 has 12 residues. V lost 0 bases and J 8 bases, leaving 6 bases between the germline ends. This CDR3 is CASSLAQGTQYF. For the CDR3, the DNA is TGTGCCAGCAGTTTAGCGCAGGGTACGCAGTATTTT.

V usage is TRBV6-6 and J usage is TRBJ1-1; D possibly corresponds to TRBD1 (6 bases). V was clipped by 5 bases and J by 4 bases, with 26 bases between them. CDR1 is MNHNY, CDR2 SVGAGI, per germline (reference sequence). The CDR3 consists of 18 residues. CDR3: CASSPGPGAVLASTEAFF. DNA of the CDR3: TGTGCCAGCAGTCCTGGCCCGGGGGCGGTTTTGGCGAGCACTGAAGCTTTCTTT.

This clonotype has a count of ten or more. The chain has TRBV10-3 and TRBJ2-3, with TRBD1 matching 8 bases. Looked up from germline, CDR1 is ENHRY and CDR2 is SYGVKD. Trimming removed 2 bases from V and 2 bases from J; junction bases left unmatched: 3. The CDR3 spans 15 residues. In nucleotides, the CDR3 is TGTGCCATCAGTGAGAAGGGACAGGTCACAGATACGCAGTATTTT. It translates to CAISEKGQVTDTQYF.

The table lists this clonotype with a few counts. The chain uses TRBV28 and TRBJ1-2; D might be TRBD1 (5 bases). Trimming removed 3 bases from V and 6 bases from J, with 11 bases in between. CDR1 is MDHEN and CDR2 is SYDVKM in the germline V gene. This CDR3 has 13 amino acids. The CDR3 here is CASSFRRGDGYTF. CDR3 DNA: TGTGCCAGCAGTTTTAGGCGGGGCGATGGCTACACCTTC.

In its sample, this clonotype was seen a few times. The chain joins TRBV10-3 to TRBJ1-6; TRBD1 matches at 9 bases. Per germline, CDR1 ENHRY and CDR2 SYGVKD. The CDR3 is 15 residues long. After removal of 2 bases from V and 7 bases from J, the junction contained 3 bases not matched to a gene. The CDR3 is CAISEGDRVNSPLHF. The CDR3 DNA is TGTGCCATCAGTGAGGGGGACAGGGTGAATTCACCCCTCCACTTT.

CDR3 bases: TGTGCCAGCAGAAAAGGACCAGAAGAGACCCAGTACTTC. It yields the protein CASRKGPEETQYF. J is TRBJ2-5 and V is TRBV12-3 or TRBV12-4; no firm D call. The CDR3 runs to 13 residues. Trimming left V 6 bases short and J 3 bases short, with 11 bases between.

The sample holds a few counts of this clonotype. The genes are TRBV5-6 and TRBJ2-5; TRBD1 aligns across 8 bases. Germline CDR1 SGHDT, CDR2 YYEEEE. The CDR3 totals 16 residues. J was trimmed by 0 bases and V by 5 bases; bases with no gene match: 9. CDR3 in DNA: TGTGCCAGCAGGGGGACAGGTTCCCTCGACCAAGAGACCCAGTACTTC. Protein product: CASRGTGSLDQETQYF.

This clonotype was counted between two and nine times. This chain uses TRBV5-1 with TRBJ1-1; D is possibly TRBD1 (5 bases). The V gene lost 2 bases and the J gene lost 4 bases, with 12 bases spanning the gap. Germline V gives CDR1 SGHRS, CDR2 YFSETQ. There are 14 residues in the CDR3. The CDR3 protein is CASSFRRGTTEAFF. The CDR3 DNA reads as TGCGCCAGCAGCTTCAGGAGGGGCACCACTGAAGCTTTCTTT.

V gene TRBV19 combines with J gene TRBJ2-7, with D uncertain. Germline V CDR1 and CDR2: LNHDA, SQIVND (reference sequence). The V gene lost 4 bases and the J gene lost 2 bases, with 15 bases spanning the gap. CDR3 length: 15 residues. CDR3 amino acids: CASSTDIDRAYEQYF. The DNA of the CDR3 is TGTGCCAGTAGTACTGACATAGATCGTGCCTACGAGCAGTACTTC.

The rearrangement links TRBV29-1 to TRBJ2-1; the D is unclear. The germline V and J ends were trimmed by 6 bases and 5 bases, with 8 bases remaining between them. CDR3 length: 11 residues. Germline V gives CDR1 SQVTM, CDR2 ANQGSEA. Written as DNA, the CDR3 is TGCAGCGTCGGATCGCACAATGAGCAGTTCTTC. It yields the protein CSVGSHNEQFF.

For this clonotype: Compared with germline, one end of the junction differs, possibly owing to a read error. The CDR3 reads CASSHTRAGATNEQLF. The CDR3 bases are TGTGCCAGCAGCCATACGAGGGCGGGAGCAACCAATGAGCAGCTCTTC. This sequence joins TRBV7-8 and TRBJ2-1, with TRBD2 matching 7 bases. Germline assignment: CDR1 SGHVS and CDR2 FQNEAQ. This CDR3 is 16 amino acids long.

V is TRBV5-1 and J is TRBJ1-1, with D maybe TRBD1 (6 bases). The CDR3 extends over 13 amino acids. V was pared by 4 bases and J by 6 bases, with 13 bases between. Germline CDR1 and CDR2: SGHRS and YFSETQ. The CDR3: CASSPRDKAEAFF. Written as DNA, the CDR3 is TGCGCCAGCAGCCCCCGGGACAAAGCTGAAGCTTTCTTT.

This chain connects TRBV12-3 or TRBV12-4 to TRBJ2-1, with D possibly being TRBD2 (5 bases). The V end lost 4 bases, the J end lost 0 bases, and 13 bases lay between the germline ends. This CDR3 comprises 16 residues. The CDR3 loop reads CASSSRAEASYNEQFF. In nucleotides, the CDR3 is TGTGCCAGCAGTTCCCGAGCGGAGGCCTCCTACAATGAGCAGTTCTTC.

This clonotype has more than one count but fewer than ten. V is TRBV5-1 and J is TRBJ1-1; D call uncertain. From germline, CDR1 is SGHRS and CDR2 YFSETQ. The CDR3 length is 11 residues. Trimming shortened V by 7 bases and J by 6 bases, and 10 bases separated the two germline ends. The CDR3 DNA follows: TGCGCCAGCCTTCAAGGCGCTGAAGCTTTCTTT. Translating it yields CASLQGAEAFF.

This clonotype showed up just a few times. The CDR3 bases are TGTGCCAGCAGCTTAGATCGGACAGGGGACGGTACGCAGTATTTT. Translation: CASSLDRTGDGTQYF. V is TRBV11-2 and J is TRBJ2-3, with 9 bases lining up with TRBD1. Looked up from germline, CDR1 is SGHAT and CDR2 is FQNNGV. V lost 0 bases to trimming and J lost 8 bases; unmatched junction nucleotides: 6. The CDR3 covers 15 residues.

The V gene is TRBV12-3 or TRBV12-4, the J gene TRBJ1-3, with TRBD1 matching 11 bases. Trimming at V came to 7 bases and at J to 1 base, leaving 9 bases not matched to a gene. This CDR3 spans 17 amino acids. The CDR3 nucleotides are TGTGCCAGCAATCCGCCAGGACAGGGGGCTTCTGGAAACACCATATATTTT. Encoded protein: CASNPPGQGASGNTIYF.

In the case of this clonotype: Given the absence of the conserved phenylalanine or tryptophan at the CDR3 end, a read error is likely. The chain is built from TRBV12-3 or TRBV12-4 and TRBJ2-3; 10 bases map to TRBD2. V lost 5 bases to trimming and J lost 4 bases; unmatched junction nucleotides: 6. This CDR3 is built from 15 residues. CDR3 DNA: TGTGCCAGCAGTCCCCGCGGACTAGCGGCAGATACGCAGTATTCT. It translates to CASSPRGLAADTQYS.

In this sample, this clonotype turned up a few times. V usage is TRBV20-1 and J usage is TRBJ2-3, with 7 positions matching TRBD2. There are 15 residues in the CDR3. Germline V gene data show CDR1 as DFQATT and CDR2 as SNEGSKA (reference sequence). Trimming at V came to 0 bases and at J to 0 bases, leaving 3 bases not matched to a gene. CDR3 loop: CSARDRAGSTDTQYF. The CDR3, as DNA: TGCAGTGCTAGAGACCGAGCGGGGAGCACAGATACGCAGTATTTT.

This clonotype was detected a few times. The chain recombines TRBV6-1 with TRBJ2-3, with 8 bases lining up with TRBD1. The CDR3 spans 15 residues. Unmatched junction bases numbered 7, after V lost 1 base and J lost 7 bases. Germline CDR1 is MNHNS and CDR2 is SASEGT. In nucleotides, the CDR3 is TGTGCCAGCAGTGAAGTTTGGACAGGGACTCATACGCAGTATTTT. Amino acid sequence: CASSEVWTGTHTQYF.

This clonotype has just a few counts. One end of the junction does not line up with germline, which may come from a read error. The rearrangement joins TRBV14 to TRBJ2-5; weak D call: TRBD1 (6 bases). The length of the CDR3 is 13 residues. From germline, CDR1 is SGHDN and CDR2 FVKESK. Written as DNA, the CDR3 is TGTGTCAGCAGCCAAGAGCGTACAGGACAGCAGTACTTC. Encoded protein: CVSSQERTGQQYF. The complete variable domain, with remaining parts taken from reference TRBV14 and TRBJ2-5, reads EAGVTQFPSHSVIEKGQTVTLRCDPISGHDNLYWYRRVMGKEIKFLLHFVKESKQDESGMPNNRFLAERTGGTYSTLKVQPAELEDSGVYFCVSSQERTGQQYFGPGTRLLVL.

The chain recombines TRBV20-1 with TRBJ1-1; TRBD1 aligns across 9 bases. This CDR3 has 16 amino acids. Germline trimming cut 0 bases from V and 1 base from J; bases unmatched to any gene: 6. Germline CDR1 is DFQATT and CDR2 is SNEGSKA (reference sequence). The CDR3 region is CSARDSQGAWNTEAFF. In DNA form, the CDR3 reads TGCAGTGCTAGAGATTCACAGGGGGCATGGAACACTGAAGCTTTCTTT.

J is TRBJ2-3 and V is TRBV29-1; 11 nucleotides agree with TRBD2. Looked up from germline, CDR1 is SQVTM and CDR2 is ANQGSEA. V lost 5 bases, J lost 5 bases, and 3 bases stayed unmatched. This CDR3 comprises 13 residues. CDR3 DNA sequence: TGCAGCGTTCGCGGGACTAGCGGAGATACGCAGTATTTT. Amino acid sequence: CSVRGTSGDTQYF.

This clonotype was counted between two and nine times. The chain uses TRBV20-1 and TRBJ2-3; D may be TRBD2 (5 bases). This CDR3 spans 14 amino acids. Trimming took off 4 bases at V and 4 bases at J, with 15 bases between the two ends. CDR1 is DFQATT, CDR2 SNEGSKA, per germline (reference sequence). CDR3 region: CSAIIRDWADTQYF. The CDR3 DNA reads as TGCAGTGCTATTATCCGGGATTGGGCAGATACGCAGTATTTT.